This T cell receptor (beta chain) was identified during a study of T cell responses to AZD1222 COVID-19 vaccine. V shed 5 bases, J shed 0 bases, and the junction held 9 bases outside the gene matches. Germline V gene data show CDR1 as GTSNPN and CDR2 as SVGIG (reference sequence). This CDR3 region has 16 residues. TCRdb's table, derived via immunoSEQ multiplex PCR, lists solely in-frame clones and lacks some. The sample contains 75,000 to 95,000 clones, about 88% of which appear only once. The specimen comprised peripheral blood, sampled on day 0 of AZD1222 vaccination. This clonotype originated in an adult in good health. This rearrangement joins TRBV30 to TRBJ2-3, with TRBD2 matching 9 bases. The CDR3 region is CAWGSAGGFSTDTQYF. DNA of the CDR3: TGTGCCTGGGGAAGTGCGGGAGGGTTTAGCACAGATACGCAGTATTTT.